This T cell receptor (beta chain) was captured by sequencing in a study of Ad26.COV2.S vaccination and SARS-CoV-2 variants (dated by TCRdb to about 2021). For context, the study as a whole: Donors in the vaccine arm were drawn from COV1001, a multicentre, randomized, double-blind, placebo-controlled phase I-IIa trial testing Ad26.COV2.S in healthy adults. Dosing of Ad26.COV2.S was intramuscular, at either 5x10^10 or 1x10^11 viral particles, delivered as one shot or as two shots spaced 56 days apart. The specificity and breadth of SARS-CoV-2-reactive T cell receptors after Ad26.COV2.S vaccination were assessed by TCRbeta repertoire sequencing. A total of 32 samples were included in the TCR-sequenced set, comprising around 19 Ad26.COV2.S vaccine recipients, 5 placebo recipients and 8 SARS-CoV-2 convalescent individuals. Trial participants were randomized into five groups of five: low-dose or high-dose Ad26.COV2.S given once or twice, or placebo on both occasions. Investigators remained blinded to trial group allocation during experiments and outcome assessment. The study at large found these results: According to the authors, total T cell responses may have been underestimated by the TCR breadth and depth analyses. Non-spike TCR breadth was comparable between vaccine and placebo recipients, consistent with the vaccine containing only spike. Compared with placebo recipients, Ad26.COV2.S recipients showed higher spike-specific TCR breadth (P = 0.0014). After vaccination, spike-specific CD8+ and CD4+ T cell responses were reported to show substantial breadth. The study was not powered for comparison of responses between vaccine doses or regimens.

The immunoSEQ Assay was the method used to sequence TCRbeta CDR3 regions. After extraction, genomic DNA underwent amplification by bias-controlled multiplex PCR, followed by high-throughput sequencing. The authors' analysis ran thus. To quantify the absolute abundance of every unique TCRbeta CDR3 region, sequences were collapsed and filtered. Usable DNA was measured by amplifying reference genes present in all nucleated cells, and TCRbeta template counts were normalized to that usable DNA to estimate T cell fraction. Repertoire TCRs were annotated as SARS-CoV-2-specific by exact matching of V gene, CDR3 amino acid sequence and J gene to a known reactive TCR set. The reference SARS-CoV-2 TCR set came from MIRA and was filtered for enrichment in COVID-19-positive ImmuneCODE repertoires, removing public or cross-reactive TCRs. Based on the MIRA antigens, annotated TCRs were further analysed at the level of specific ORF or position within ORF. Depth was the summed frequency of annotated unique rearrangements, while breadth was defined as annotated unique rearrangements over total unique productive rearrangements. TCR breadth was compared between groups using two-sided Wilcoxon rank-sum tests. The table was pulled from immuneACCESS by TCRdb, which kept in-frame rearrangements only. Such tables lose some clones; where checked, under half of the loss comes from unresolved V genes, and the rest has no known cause. V and J calls and clone size come straight from that table; D and trimming were deduced from the DNA. The sample table records about 280,000 clones; approximately 89% of these occur just once. The top ten clonotypes cover around 3.5% of the sample.

On this clone: Its antigen target is currently unknown. Per-base quality was not reported, and no clone a single base away is much larger than it.

CDR1 and CDR2 were assigned from the germline V gene as SGDLS and YYNGEE. V is reduced by 0 bases and J by 0 bases, leaving a spacing of 5 bases between them. The CDR3 starts with the cysteine, ends with the phenylalanine, and has 14 residues. CDR3 DNA is the only sequence kept; it has 42 bases, read in frame from the first base. Explained via the paper, the treatment or condition label denotes: some 20 received Ad26.COV2.S at low or high dose, single or two shots; 5 received placebo; per-sample allocation not given. Repertoires of vaccine and placebo recipients were sequenced from samples taken on day 63 after the first injection. Cohort 1b enrolled 20 to 30 adults aged 18-55 years at a single site in Boston, USA, between 29 July and 7 August 2020. As a vaccine, Ad26.COV2.S was a replication-incompetent adenovirus type 26 vector that expressed a prefusion-stabilized SARS-CoV-2 spike protein derived from the original Wuhan strain.

This TCR derives from a person between 18 and 59 years old who received the Ad26.COV2.S COVID-19 vaccine or a placebo. The chain links TRBV9 with TRBJ2-3; the D gene is perhaps TRBD1 or TRBD2, as each covers 5 bases. The sample in question was peripheral blood, obtained in a trial of Ad26.COV2.S vaccine versus placebo. The nucleotide sequence reads as follows: TGTGCCAGCAGCGTAGGGGGGAGCACAGATACGCAGTATTTT. It is translated as CASSVGGSTDTQYF.